This T cell receptor (beta chain) was obtained from a study of cytomegalovirus exposure and HLA in healthy donors. Generated by immunoSEQ multiplex PCR, the TCRdb table keeps only in-frame clones and is missing some. Found here are more than 200,000 clones, less than 95% of them singletons; the top ten hold around 3.1%. With V trimmed by 4 bases and J by 7 bases, 7 bases remained unmatched. CDR3 length equals 14 residues. The germline V gene encodes CDR1 MGHRA and CDR2 YSYEKL. This chain connects TRBV4-1 to TRBJ1-5; 7 nucleotides align to TRBD1. The receptor was derived from a woman aged 25-40 years in good health and CMV-seronegative. The specimen was PBMCs. The CDR3 is CASSLTGYSQPQHF. The CDR3 DNA sequence: TGCGCCAGCAGCCTGACAGGGTACAGCCAGCCCCAGCATTTT.